This T cell receptor beta chain derives from a study of blood T cells in healthy people across ages. This clonotype occurred a few times. The antigen is undetermined. Primers used in a second PCR of about 7 to 11 cycles were a sample-barcoded 5' primer and a J-beta primer mix. TCRdb ran MiXCR on the 5' RACE reads and lists one entry per CDR3 protein. This sample yields about 1.6 million distinct CDR3 sequences, of which around 36% are seen a single time; roughly 10% belongs to the top ten. Broader study findings: TCR beta diversity was tightly associated with the proportion of naive T cells. Older individuals had lower TCR beta diversity per million T cells (the decline was roughly linear).

The sample providers were healthy Caucasian people from Russia, aged roughly 6 to 95. Per-sample yields of isolated PBMCs were at least 6.5 million. Sequences were obtained from blood. This receptor was obtained from a woman aged 25 to 39 in good health.

The DNA for the CDR3 is TGCAGTGTTCACCCCGACCGTGGGACCCAGTACTTC. It is translated as CSVHPDRGTQYF. This sequence joins TRBV20-1 and TRBJ2-5, with D hard to call. Germline V gives CDR1 DFQATT, CDR2 SNEGSKA (reference sequence). Trimming removed 7 bases from V and 7 bases from J, with 16 bases in between. The CDR3 has 12 residues.